This T cell receptor (beta chain) was recorded in a study of CD8 T cells in ankylosing spondylitis. Findings of the study overall: The clones that were linked to disease were reported to be significantly enriched in matched synovial fluid samples from ankylosing spondylitis patients.

Germline V gene lookup returns CDR1 LGHDT and CDR2 YNNKEL (reference sequence). The length of the CDR3 is 14 residues. The V gene lost 0 bases and the J gene lost 5 bases, with 10 bases spanning the gap. Researchers built TCR beta libraries using quantitative 5'-RACE with molecular barcodes. Each CDR3 protein is one row after TCRdb ran MiXCR on the 5' RACE reads. The data show some 130,000 distinct CDR3 sequences, roughly 15% seen once. This clonotype was seen only a few times. The antigen is unknown. Sample: blood, either unsorted or a sorted T cell fraction (not recorded which). The TCR comes from a female donor with ankylosing spondylitis or in good health (not recorded which). The chain is built from TRBV3-1 and TRBJ2-5, with D possibly called TRBD1 or TRBD2 (5 bases each). CDR3: CASSQEGDLETQYF. The DNA of the CDR3 is TGTGCCAGCAGCCAAGAGGGGGATCTGGAGACCCAGTACTTC.